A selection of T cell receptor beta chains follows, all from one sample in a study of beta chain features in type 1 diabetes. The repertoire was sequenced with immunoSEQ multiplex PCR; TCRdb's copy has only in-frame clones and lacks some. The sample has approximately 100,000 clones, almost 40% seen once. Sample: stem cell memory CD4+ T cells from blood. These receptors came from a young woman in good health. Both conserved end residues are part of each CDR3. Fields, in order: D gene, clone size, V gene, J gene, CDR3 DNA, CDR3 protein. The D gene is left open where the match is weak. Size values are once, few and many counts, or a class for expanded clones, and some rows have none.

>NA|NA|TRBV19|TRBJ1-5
TGTGCCAGTAGTGCCTCGGGGATTGGTAGTCAGCCCCAGCATTTT
CASSASGIGSQPQHF
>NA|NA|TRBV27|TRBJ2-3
TGTGCCAGCAGTTATCGGGGGAGCACAGATACGCAGTATTTT
CASSYRGSTDTQYF
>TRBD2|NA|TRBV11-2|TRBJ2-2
TGTGCCAGCAGCTTAGGACGGACTAGCGGGAAAGTGGAGCTGTTTTTT
CASSLGRTSGKVELFF
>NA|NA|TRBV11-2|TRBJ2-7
TGTGCCAGCAGCTTAGTTCCAGCGGAGAGCTCCTACGAGCAGTACTTC
CASSLVPAESSYEQYF
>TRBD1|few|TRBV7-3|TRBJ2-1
TGTGCCAGCAGCTTAAGATCCGGGACAGGGGGCAAGAATGAGCAGTTCTTC
CASSLRSGTGGKNEQFF
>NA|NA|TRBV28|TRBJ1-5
TGTGCCAGCAGTTATCGAGGGTTGGTTTTCAATCAGCCCCAGCATTTT
CASSYRGLVFNQPQHF
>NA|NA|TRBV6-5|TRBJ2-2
TGTGCCAGCAGTCGGAGGGCCGGGGAGCTGTTTTTT
CASSRRAGELFF
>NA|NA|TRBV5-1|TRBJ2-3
TGCGCCAGCAGCTTGGAACAAGCGGCTAGCACAGATACGCAGTATTTT
CASSLEQAASTDTQYF
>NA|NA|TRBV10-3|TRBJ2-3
TGTGCCATCAGGGACTTGGTCACAGATACGCAGTATTTT
CAIRDLVTDTQYF
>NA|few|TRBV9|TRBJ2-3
TGTGCCAGCAGCGTAGGTGGCTTAACGCAGTATTTT
CASSVGGLTQYF
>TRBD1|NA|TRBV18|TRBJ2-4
TGTGCCAGCTCACCCGACAGGGGGCTCGAAAGGAACATTCAGTACTTC
CASSPDRGLERNIQYF
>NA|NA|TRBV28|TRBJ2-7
TGTGCCAGCGGAAGGGGGAAAGAGCAGTACTTC
CASGRGKEQYF
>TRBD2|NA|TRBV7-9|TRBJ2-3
TGTGCCAGCAGCTTATTGAGACTAGCGGGACCGACAGATACGCAGTATTTT
CASSLLRLAGPTDTQYF
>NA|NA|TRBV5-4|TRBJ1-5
TGTGCCAGCAGCTTGAGCATAGGGGAGCCCCAGCATTTT
CASSLSIGEPQHF
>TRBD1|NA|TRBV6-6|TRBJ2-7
TGTGCCAGCAGCCGGACAGGCGGAAACTACGAGCAGTACTTC
CASSRTGGNYEQYF
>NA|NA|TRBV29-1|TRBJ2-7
TGCAGCGTTCGTCCCCGGGAAGGACCCTACGAGCAGTACTTC
CSVRPREGPYEQYF
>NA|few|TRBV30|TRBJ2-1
TGTGCCTGGAGTGTAAATGGGCTGGCCTACAATGAGCAGTTCTTC
CAWSVNGLAYNEQFF
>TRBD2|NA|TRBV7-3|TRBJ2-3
TGTGCCAGCAGCCAACCGGGAGGGGATACGCAGTATTTT
CASSQPGGDTQYF
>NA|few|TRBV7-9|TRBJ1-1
TGTGCCAGCAGCTTAGGTCAGAACACTGAAGCTTTCTTT
CASSLGQNTEAFF
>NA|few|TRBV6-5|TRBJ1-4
TGTGCCAGCAGTTACGGGACAACTAATAATGAAAAACTGTTTTTT
CASSYGTTNNEKLFF
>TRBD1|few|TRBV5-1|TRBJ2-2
TGCGCCAGCAGCTTGGCCAGGGGGCAAACCGGGGAGCTGTTTTTT
CASSLARGQTGELFF
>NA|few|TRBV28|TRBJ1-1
TGTGCCAGCAGCCACATTGTTACTGAAGCTTTCTTT
CASSHIVTEAFF
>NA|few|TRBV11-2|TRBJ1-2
TGTGCCAGCAGCTTTTCAGACACTAACTATGGCTACACCTTC
CASSFSDTNYGYTF
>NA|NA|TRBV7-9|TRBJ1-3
TGTGCCAGCAGCTTTGACAGGAATCGAAACACCATATATTTT
CASSFDRNRNTIYF
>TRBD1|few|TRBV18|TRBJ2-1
TGTGCCAGCTCGCCGGGACAGGGGGTCCACAATGAGCAGTTCTTC
CASSPGQGVHNEQFF
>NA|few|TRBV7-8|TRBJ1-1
TGTGCCAGCAGCTTACAGTACACTGAAGCTTTCTTT
CASSLQYTEAFF
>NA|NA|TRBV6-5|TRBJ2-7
TGTGCCAGCAGGCCACTAGGGTTTGACGAGCAGTACTTC
CASRPLGFDEQYF
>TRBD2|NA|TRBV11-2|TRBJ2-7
TGTGCCAGCAGCTTTAGACTAGCGGGAGGCTACGAGCAGTACTTC
CASSFRLAGGYEQYF
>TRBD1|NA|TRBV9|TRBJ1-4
TGTGCCAGCAGCATCTACAGGGGCGGAGAAGGAGAAAAACTGTTTTTT
CASSIYRGGEGEKLFF
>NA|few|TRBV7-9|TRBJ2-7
TGTGCCAGCAGCTCCGGCGGTAGAGGCTACGAGCAGTACTTC
CASSSGGRGYEQYF
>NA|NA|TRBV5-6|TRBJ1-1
TGTGCCAGCAGCTTGAGGTATTTAGCGGGGAAGAACACTGAAGCTTTCTTT
CASSLRYLAGKNTEAFF
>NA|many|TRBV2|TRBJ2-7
TGTGCCAGCACCCGGACTCTCGAGCAGTACTTC
CASTRTLEQYF
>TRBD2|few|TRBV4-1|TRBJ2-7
TGCGCCAGCAGCCGCGGACTAGCGGGAGTCGCCTACGAGCAGTACTTC
CASSRGLAGVAYEQYF
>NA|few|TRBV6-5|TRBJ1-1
TGTGCCAGCAGTTACTCGTCAGGGATGAACACTGAAGCTTTCTTT
CASSYSSGMNTEAFF
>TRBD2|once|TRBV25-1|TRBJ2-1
TGTGCCAGCCGGAGCGGGGTCTCCTACAATGAGCAGTTCTTC
CASRSGVSYNEQFF
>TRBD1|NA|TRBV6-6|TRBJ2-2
TGTGCCAGCAACCCAACGGGACAGGGGCCGTCCGGTCGGCTGTTTTTT
CASNPTGQGPSGRLFF
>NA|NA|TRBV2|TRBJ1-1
TGTGCCAGCACTCGGGAGGGCAACACTGAAGCTTTCTTT
CASTREGNTEAFF
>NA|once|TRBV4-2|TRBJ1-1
TGTGCCAGCAGTCAAGAAACAGTGAACACTGAAGCTTTCTTT
CASSQETVNTEAFF
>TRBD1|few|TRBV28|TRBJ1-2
TGTGCCATTTCGACAGGGGGCGCCCACTATGGCTACACCTTC
CAISTGGAHYGYTF
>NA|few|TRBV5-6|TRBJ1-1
TGTGCCAGCAGCTTGGCCAGCGTTAAAGCTTTCTTT
CASSLASVKAFF
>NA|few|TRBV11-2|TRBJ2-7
TGTGCCAGCAGCTTCAATGGTGCAGACTCCGAGCAGTACTTC
CASSFNGADSEQYF
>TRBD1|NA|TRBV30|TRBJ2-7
TGTGCCTGGAGTGTGGGCAGGGGGCGGACCTACGAGCAGTACTTC
CAWSVGRGRTYEQYF